What follows are 12 T cell receptor beta chains derived from one specimen sequenced in a study of cytomegalovirus exposure and HLA in healthy donors. Amplification used 60 Vbeta primers and 13 Jbeta primers. Produced via immunoSEQ multiplex PCR; TCRdb's table is partial and in-frame only. The data show 100,000 to 150,000 clones, with 10% to 13% seen just once and around 4.6% held by the top ten. The sequencing sample was made of PBMCs. These receptors originate from a woman aged 18-29 years in good health and CMV-seropositive.

This clone was found a few times. This rearrangement joins TRBV2 to TRBJ1-2; no clear D. The CDR3 is made up of 13 amino acids. Trimming shortened V by 2 bases and J by 5 bases, and 9 bases separated the two germline ends. Per the germline V gene, CDR1 is SNHLY and CDR2 is FYNNEI. DNA for the CDR3: TGTGCCAGCAGTGAACCGCCAGTTTATGGCTACACCTTC. It encodes CASSEPPVYGYTF.

The CDR3 sequence: CASSQAIKGTEAFF. The DNA for the CDR3 is TGTGCCAGCAGCCAAGCAATCAAGGGGACTGAAGCTTTCTTT. The gene calls are TRBV14 and TRBJ1-1, with a possible D match to TRBD1 (5 bases). Germline assignment: CDR1 SGHDN and CDR2 FVKESK. Deletions cut 1 base from V and 5 bases from J, with 11 bases between. This CDR3 is built from 14 residues.

The gene calls are TRBV7-9 and TRBJ2-1, with 7 bases matching TRBD2. The CDR3 is 15 amino acids. From germline, CDR1 is SEHNR and CDR2 FQNEAQ (reference sequence). Unmatched junction bases numbered 8, after V lost 4 bases and J lost 5 bases. CDR3: CASSSQAGPNNEQFF. The CDR3 DNA reads as TGTGCCAGCAGCTCTCAAGCGGGGCCAAACAATGAGCAGTTCTTC.

This clone was seen more than once but under ten times. The gene calls are TRBV6-1 and TRBJ1-1, with D possibly TRBD1 on 6 matching bases. Germline CDR1 and CDR2: MNHNS and SASEGT. Between the trimmed V and J ends, which lost 10 bases and 7 bases, there was a span of 16 bases. The CDR3 runs 12 residues. The CDR3 region has the DNA TGTGCCAATAGCAGGGGTTTGGGTGAAGCTTTCTTT. Its translation: CANSRGLGEAFF.

The V and J genes are TRBV4-1 and TRBJ1-1; D is perhaps TRBD1 (5 bases). CDR3 length: 13 amino acids. The germline CDR1 and CDR2 sequences are MGHRA and YSYEKL. V was pared by 0 bases and J by 10 bases, with 12 bases between. The CDR3: CASSQDPGFGAFF. CDR3 DNA: TGCGCCAGCAGCCAAGATCCAGGGTTCGGAGCTTTCTTT.

The gene calls are TRBV6-1 and TRBJ1-1; D not certain. V was cut by 2 bases and J by 4 bases, with 5 bases left in between. CDR1 is MNHNS, CDR2 SASEGT, per germline. This CDR3 contains 12 residues. The CDR3 DNA is TGTGCCAGCAGTGAACGTCCCACTGAAGCTTTCTTT. Encoded protein: CASSERPTEAFF.

The chain recombines TRBV4-1 with TRBJ2-1, with TRBD2 matching 10 bases. CDR1 is MGHRA and CDR2 is YSYEKL in the germline V gene. The CDR3 consists of 16 residues. V shed 1 base, J shed 7 bases, and the junction held 7 bases outside the gene matches. The CDR3 is CASSQARLAGANEQFF. The CDR3 DNA reads TGCGCCAGCAGCCAAGCGAGGCTAGCGGGAGCTAATGAGCAGTTCTTC.

This clone was seen a handful of times. V gene TRBV29-1 combines with J gene TRBJ2-7; D is perhaps TRBD2 (6 bases). CDR1 and CDR2 from the germline V gene are SQVTM and ANQGSEA. Deletions cut 7 bases from V and 7 bases from J, with 17 bases between. The CDR3 loop spans 12 amino acids. The CDR3 is CSAEGLSREQYF. The CDR3 nucleotides are TGCAGCGCCGAGGGACTCTCTAGGGAGCAGTACTTC.

The rearrangement links TRBV6-1 to TRBJ1-3; D uncertain. The CDR3 length is 13 residues. The germline gives CDR1 MNHNS, CDR2 SASEGT. The V end was cut by 7 bases, the J end by 6 bases, with 13 bases between. The CDR3, as DNA: TGTGCCAGCACACGAGTTCCGCAAAACACCATATATTTT. This codes for CASTRVPQNTIYF.

This clone was recorded a few times. The gene calls are TRBV19 and TRBJ1-2, with a weak D call TRBD1 (5 bases). CDR3 size: 13 residues. The ends were cut back, 6 bases at V and 4 bases at J, with 12 bases in the middle. CDR1 LNHDA and CDR2 SQIVND come from the germline V gene (reference sequence). The CDR3 DNA reads TGTGCCAGTAGGACCGACAGAGCCTATGGCTACACCTTC. This gives the protein CASRTDRAYGYTF.

The chain employs TRBV5-1 and TRBJ2-3; 8 bases are shared with TRBD2. Per germline, CDR1 SGHRS and CDR2 YFSETQ. The trim removed 0 bases at V and 4 bases at J, leaving 13 bases unmatched. The CDR3 consists of 18 residues. This chain's CDR3 is CASSLVPRERGRSDTQYF. CDR3 bases: TGCGCCAGCAGCTTGGTACCTCGCGAGCGGGGGAGGTCAGATACGCAGTATTTT. The entire variable domain, with the rest obtained from reference TRBV5-1 and TRBJ2-3, is as follows: KAGVTQTPRYLIKTRGQQVTLSCSPISGHRSVSWYQQTPGQGLQFLFEYFSETQRNKGNFPGRFSGRQFSNSRSEMNVSTLELGDSALYLCASSLVPRERGRSDTQYFGPGTRLTVL.

The chain carries TRBV5-4 and TRBJ2-3, with 10 bases identical to TRBD2. Per the germline V gene, CDR1 is SGHNT and CDR2 is YYREEE (reference sequence). CDR3 length: 14 amino acids. V shed 4 bases and J 5 bases; nucleotides not matched to a gene: 4. CDR3 in amino acids: CASSPSGSLDTQYF. The CDR3 DNA reads TGTGCCAGCAGCCCTAGCGGGAGCTTAGATACGCAGTATTTT.